This T cell receptor beta chain came from a study of patients and donors after allogeneic stem cell transplantation. This CDR3 has 14 residues. Germline lookup yields CDR1 LGHDT and CDR2 YNNKEL (reference sequence). Between the trimmed V and J ends, which lost 3 bases and 3 bases, there was a span of 11 bases. From the RT-PCR reads, TCRdb called clonotypes with MiXCR, one entry per CDR3 protein. The data hold about 150,000 distinct CDR3 sequences, with about two fifths observed a single time. The material sequenced was blood, either unsorted or a sorted T cell fraction (not recorded which). V usage is TRBV3-1 and J usage is TRBJ1-1; no reliable D call. The receptor was derived from a human donor who was either an allogeneic HSCT recipient or a stem cell or donor lymphocyte infusion donor (not recorded which). It is not recorded whose cells these are; they may come from a transplant donor. The CDR3 region has the DNA TGTGCCAGCAGCCACCGAACGCGGGACACTGAAGCTTTCTTT. Its protein product is CASSHRTRDTEAFF.